Below are 11 T cell receptor beta chains sequenced from a single sample in a study of cytomegalovirus exposure and HLA in healthy donors. The PCR made use of 60 Vbeta and 13 Jbeta primers. Here immunoSEQ multiplex PCR was the method, and the copy in TCRdb shows in-frame clones only, minus some. This table holds 110,000 or so clones, 67% found once. Sequences were obtained from PBMCs. Receptor source: a man between 18 and 29 years old in good health and CMV-seropositive.

This clone has only a few counts. V usage is TRBV5-4 and J usage is TRBJ1-1; possible D gene TRBD1, 5 bases. The CDR3 consists of 15 residues. From germline, CDR1 is SGHNT and CDR2 YYREEE (reference sequence). Trimming cost V 4 bases and J 3 bases, with 16 bases left between them. The CDR3 bases are TGTGCCAGCAGCGGAATTCACGGAGGGGACACTGAAGCTTTCTTT. It specifies CASSGIHGGDTEAFF.

This chain joins TRBV7-9 and TRBJ1-1, with 9 bases aligning to TRBD1. V gave up 5 bases and J gave up 1 base; unmatched junction bases: 5. There are 15 residues in the CDR3. From germline, CDR1 is SEHNR and CDR2 FQNEAQ (reference sequence). CDR3 loop: CASSPRTGENTEAFF. For the CDR3, the DNA is TGTGCCAGCAGCCCGCGGACAGGGGAGAACACTGAAGCTTTCTTT.

The V call is TRBV19, the J call TRBJ1-2; 11 nucleotides align to TRBD1. The CDR3 totals 15 residues. From germline, CDR1 is LNHDA and CDR2 SQIVND (reference sequence). With V trimmed by 7 bases and J by 3 bases, 7 bases remained unmatched. CDR3 residues: CASNRDRGSDYGYTF. The DNA for the CDR3 is TGTGCCAGTAACCGGGACAGGGGGTCCGACTATGGCTACACCTTC.

The chain employs TRBV6-4 and TRBJ1-1, with TRBD1 matching over 7 bases. V lost 7 bases, J lost 5 bases, and 7 bases stayed unmatched. CDR3 length: 13 residues. Per the germline V gene, CDR1 is MRHNA and CDR2 is SNTAGT. The CDR3 nucleotides read TGTGCCAGCATTGAATCAGGGGGAACTGAAGCTTTCTTT. Its translation is CASIESGGTEAFF.

This chain joins TRBV4-1 and TRBJ2-5; TRBD1 matches 7 bases. With V trimmed by 1 base and J by 2 bases, 4 bases remained unmatched. This CDR3 spans 15 amino acids. In germline, CDR1 is MGHRA, CDR2 YSYEKL. CDR3 loop: CASSQGGTAQETQYF. Here the CDR3 DNA reads TGCGCCAGCAGCCAAGGAGGGACAGCTCAAGAGACCCAGTACTTC.

J is TRBJ2-5 and V is TRBV7-2, with 8 positions matching TRBD2. Matching the DNA end better, TRBJ2-7 makes the J call doubtful. This CDR3 spans 14 amino acids. Germline values: CDR1 SGHTA, CDR2 FQGNSA. Here the CDR3 reads CASASRGGPVEQYF. CDR3 bases: TGTGCCAGCGCGAGCCGGGGGGGGCCGGTCGAGCAGTACTTC.

The rearrangement links TRBV7-9 to TRBJ1-2; 9 bases line up with TRBD1. Unmatched junction bases numbered 5, after V lost 4 bases and J lost 2 bases. The CDR3 consists of 15 residues. CDR1 and CDR2 from the germline V gene are SEHNR and FQNEAQ (reference sequence). CDR3 in DNA: TGTGCCAGCAGCTCCGGACAGGGGTGGAACTATGGCTACACCTTC. The encoded protein is CASSSGQGWNYGYTF.

This clone was picked up one time. V gene TRBV5-4 combines with J gene TRBJ2-3; the match to TRBD2 covers 13 bases. This CDR3 spans 16 amino acids. The V gene's germline CDR1 is SGHNT and CDR2 YYREEE (reference sequence). Losses at the gene ends were 2 bases for V and 7 bases for J; bases not matched to a gene: 7. The CDR3 here is CASSLGWTSGGNTQYF. Written as DNA, the CDR3 is TGTGCCAGCAGCTTAGGGTGGACTAGCGGGGGAAATACGCAGTATTTT.

This clone was seen once. The chain couples TRBV2 to TRBJ2-7; no reliable D call. The CDR3 totals 13 residues. The germline CDR1 and CDR2 sequences are SNHLY and FYNNEI. The ends were cut back, 4 bases at V and 2 bases at J, with 9 bases in the middle. CDR3 protein: CASSAKQPYEQYF. The CDR3 DNA reads TGTGCCAGCAGTGCGAAACAGCCCTACGAGCAGTACTTC. The full variable domain, completed using reference TRBV2 and TRBJ2-7, is EPEVTQTPSHQVTQMGQEVILRCVPISNHLYFYWYRQILGQKVEFLVSFYNNEISEKSEIFDDQFSVERPDGSNFTLKIRSTKLEDSAMYFCASSAKQPYEQYFGPGTRLTVT.

V and J are TRBV5-1 and TRBJ1-4, with D possibly TRBD1 on 6 matching bases. CDR1 SGHRS and CDR2 YFSETQ come from the germline V gene. The CDR3 runs to 16 residues. The germline V and J ends were trimmed by 1 base and 7 bases, with 17 bases remaining between them. The CDR3 loop is CASSLIPGGSGEKLFF. CDR3 in DNA: TGCGCCAGCAGCTTGATTCCGGGGGGCTCGGGTGAAAAACTGTTTTTT. The entire variable domain, with the rest obtained from reference TRBV5-1 and TRBJ1-4, is as follows: KAGVTQTPRYLIKTRGQQVTLSCSPISGHRSVSWYQQTPGQGLQFLFEYFSETQRNKGNFPGRFSGRQFSNSRSEMNVSTLELGDSALYLCASSLIPGGSGEKLFFGSGTQLSVL.

The chain joins TRBV5-6 to TRBJ2-1; possibly TRBD1 for D (6 bases). The V and J ends lost 4 bases and 9 bases respectively, with 14 bases between them. The germline V gene encodes CDR1 SGHDT and CDR2 YYEEEE. The CDR3 has 13 amino acids. The CDR3 here is CASSVDLGGEQFF. Written as DNA, the CDR3 is TGTGCCAGCAGCGTCGACCTAGGGGGTGAGCAGTTCTTC.